This TCR beta chain was retrieved from a study of blood T cell repertoires in COVID-19. Study summary: Specimens from acute and convalescent COVID-19 originated in the United States, Italy and Spain. T cells, B-cell-depleted T cells, or PBMCs provided the cDNA or gDNA that served as material.

Repertoires were generated with immunoSEQ multiplex PCR, while TCRdb's copy carries only in-frame clones and drops some. Here the sample spans 190,000 or so clones, about four fifths being singletons. Those enrolled, adults aged roughly 18 to 89 years, came from some 25 US areas. Recovered status applied to Cohort 3 donors who had two consecutive negative PCRs. It also applied to those with clearance or with symptom resolution. Sequences were obtained from PBMCs or T cells enriched from blood (not recorded which). This receptor was identified in a man between 35 and 55 years old who had recovered from COVID-19.

The CDR3 reads CASSSTVSTDTQYF. CDR3 bases: TGTGCCAGTAGTTCGACAGTTAGCACAGATACGCAGTATTTT. The chain is built from TRBV19 and TRBJ2-3, with a weak D call TRBD1 (5 bases). Trimming pared 5 bases from V and 0 bases from J, leaving 9 bases between. The germline CDR1 and CDR2 sequences are LNHDA and SQIVND (reference sequence). The CDR3 is 14 residues long.